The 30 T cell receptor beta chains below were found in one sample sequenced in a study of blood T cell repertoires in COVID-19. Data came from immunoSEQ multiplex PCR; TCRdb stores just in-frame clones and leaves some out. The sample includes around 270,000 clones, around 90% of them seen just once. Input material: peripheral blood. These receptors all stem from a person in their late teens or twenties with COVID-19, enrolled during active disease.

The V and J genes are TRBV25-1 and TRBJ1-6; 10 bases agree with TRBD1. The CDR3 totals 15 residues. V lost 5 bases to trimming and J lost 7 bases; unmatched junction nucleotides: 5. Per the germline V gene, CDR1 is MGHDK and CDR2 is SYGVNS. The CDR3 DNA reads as TGTGCCAGCAGTCCTCGGACAGGGGGAAATTCACCCCTCCACTTT. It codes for CASSPRTGGNSPLHF.

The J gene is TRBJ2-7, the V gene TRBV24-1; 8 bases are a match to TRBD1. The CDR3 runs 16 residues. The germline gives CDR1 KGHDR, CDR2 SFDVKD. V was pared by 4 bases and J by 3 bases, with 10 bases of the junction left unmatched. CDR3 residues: CATSDPTSGQGYEQYF. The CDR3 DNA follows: TGTGCCACCAGTGACCCTACGTCCGGACAGGGCTACGAGCAGTACTTC.

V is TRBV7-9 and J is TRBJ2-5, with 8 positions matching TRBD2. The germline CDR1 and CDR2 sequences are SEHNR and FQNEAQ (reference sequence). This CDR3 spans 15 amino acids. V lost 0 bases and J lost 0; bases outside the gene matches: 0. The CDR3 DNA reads TGTGCCAGCAGCTTAGCACTAGCGGACCAAGAGACCCAGTACTTC. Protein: CASSLALADQETQYF.

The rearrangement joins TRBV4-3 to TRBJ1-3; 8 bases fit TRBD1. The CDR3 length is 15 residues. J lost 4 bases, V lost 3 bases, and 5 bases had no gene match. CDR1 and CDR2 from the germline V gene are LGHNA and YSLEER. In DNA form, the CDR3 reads TGCGCCAGCAGCCAGTGGACAGGGTCAGGAAACACCATATATTTT. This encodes CASSQWTGSGNTIYF.

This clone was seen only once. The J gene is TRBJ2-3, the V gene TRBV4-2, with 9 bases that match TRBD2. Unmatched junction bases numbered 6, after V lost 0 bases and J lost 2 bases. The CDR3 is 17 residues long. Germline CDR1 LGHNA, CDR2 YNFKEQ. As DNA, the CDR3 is TGTGCCAGCAGCCAAGAGAGGAGACTAGCGGACACAGATACGCAGTATTTT. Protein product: CASSQERRLADTDTQYF.

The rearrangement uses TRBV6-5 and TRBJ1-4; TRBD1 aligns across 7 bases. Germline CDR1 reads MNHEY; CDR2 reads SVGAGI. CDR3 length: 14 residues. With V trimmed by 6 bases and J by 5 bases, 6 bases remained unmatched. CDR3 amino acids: CASSPRGWNEKLFF. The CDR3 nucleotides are TGTGCCAGCAGCCCCAGGGGGTGGAATGAAAAACTGTTTTTT.

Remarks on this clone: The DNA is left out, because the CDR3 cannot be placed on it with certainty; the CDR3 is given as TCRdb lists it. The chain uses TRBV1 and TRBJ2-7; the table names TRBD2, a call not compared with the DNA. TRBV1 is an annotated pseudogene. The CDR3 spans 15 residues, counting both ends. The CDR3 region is CTSSQVAGGAYEQYF.

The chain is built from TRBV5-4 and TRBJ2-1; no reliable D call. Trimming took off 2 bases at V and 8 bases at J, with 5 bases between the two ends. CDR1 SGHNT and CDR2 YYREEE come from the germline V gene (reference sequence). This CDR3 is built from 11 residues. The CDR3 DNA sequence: TGTGCCAGCAGCTTTTATGATGAGCAGTTCTTC. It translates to CASSFYDEQFF.

CDR3 sequence (DNA): TGTGCCAGCAGCTTAGGTAACTATCTCAATGAGCAGTTCTTC. It is translated as CASSLGNYLNEQFF. V and J are TRBV7-2 and TRBJ2-1; D gene ambiguous. Trimming cost V 1 base and J 6 bases, with 10 bases left between them. The germline V gene encodes CDR1 SGHTA and CDR2 FQGNSA. The CDR3 is 14 amino acids.

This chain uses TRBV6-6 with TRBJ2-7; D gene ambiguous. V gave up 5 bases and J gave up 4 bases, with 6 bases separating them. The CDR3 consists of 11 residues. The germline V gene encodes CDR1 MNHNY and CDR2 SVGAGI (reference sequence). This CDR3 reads CASSDSYEQYF. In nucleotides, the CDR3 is TGTGCCAGCAGTGATAGTTACGAGCAGTACTTC.

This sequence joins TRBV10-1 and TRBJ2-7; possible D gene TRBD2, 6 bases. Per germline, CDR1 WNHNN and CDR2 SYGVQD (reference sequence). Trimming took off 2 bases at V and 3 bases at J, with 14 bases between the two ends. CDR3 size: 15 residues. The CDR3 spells CASSEGGAGFYEQYF. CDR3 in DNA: TGCGCCAGCAGTGAGGGAGGAGCGGGCTTCTACGAGCAGTACTTC.

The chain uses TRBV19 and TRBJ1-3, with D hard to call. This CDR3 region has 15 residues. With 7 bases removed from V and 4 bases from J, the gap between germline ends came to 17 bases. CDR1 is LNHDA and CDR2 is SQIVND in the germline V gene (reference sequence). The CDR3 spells CASTRGGFGGNTIYF. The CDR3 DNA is TGTGCCAGTACTCGGGGAGGTTTTGGAGGAAACACCATATATTTT. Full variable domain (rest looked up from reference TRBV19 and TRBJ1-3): DGGITQSPKYLFRKEGQNVTLSCEQNLNHDAMYWYRQDPGQGLRLIYYSQIVNDFQKGDIAEGYSVSREKKESFPLTVTSAQKNPTAFYLCASTRGGFGGNTIYFGEGSWLTVV.

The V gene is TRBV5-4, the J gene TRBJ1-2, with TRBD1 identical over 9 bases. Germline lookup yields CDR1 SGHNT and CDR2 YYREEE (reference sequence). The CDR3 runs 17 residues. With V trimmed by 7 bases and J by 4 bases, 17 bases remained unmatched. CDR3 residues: CASFLVSWDRAAYGYTF. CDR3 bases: TGTGCCAGCTTTCTCGTCTCGTGGGACAGGGCCGCCTATGGCTACACCTTC.

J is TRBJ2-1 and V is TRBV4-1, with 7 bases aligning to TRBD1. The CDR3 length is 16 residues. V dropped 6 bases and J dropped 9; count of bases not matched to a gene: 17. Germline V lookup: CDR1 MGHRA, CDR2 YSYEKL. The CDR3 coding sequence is TGCGCCAGCAGACTAACCTCCGGGACAGAGACCGGTGAGCAGTTCTTC. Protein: CASRLTSGTETGEQFF.

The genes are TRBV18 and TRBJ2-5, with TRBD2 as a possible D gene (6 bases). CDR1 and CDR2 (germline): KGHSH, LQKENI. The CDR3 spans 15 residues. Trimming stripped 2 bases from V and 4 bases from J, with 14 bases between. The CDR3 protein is CASSPSRVGGETQYF. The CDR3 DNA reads TGTGCCAGCTCACCAAGTAGAGTGGGGGGAGAGACCCAGTACTTC.

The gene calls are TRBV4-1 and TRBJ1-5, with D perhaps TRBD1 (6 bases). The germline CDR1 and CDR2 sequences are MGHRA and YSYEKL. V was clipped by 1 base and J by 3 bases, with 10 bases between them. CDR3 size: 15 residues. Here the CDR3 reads CASSQGQETNQPQHF. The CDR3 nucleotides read TGCGCCAGCAGCCAAGGACAGGAAACCAATCAGCCCCAGCATTTT.

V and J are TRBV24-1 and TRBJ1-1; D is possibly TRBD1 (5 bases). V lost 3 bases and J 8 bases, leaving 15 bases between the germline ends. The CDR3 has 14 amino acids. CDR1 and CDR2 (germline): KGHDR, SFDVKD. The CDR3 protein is CATSDGARTNEAFF. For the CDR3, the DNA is TGTGCCACCAGTGATGGGGCAAGGACAAACGAAGCTTTCTTT.

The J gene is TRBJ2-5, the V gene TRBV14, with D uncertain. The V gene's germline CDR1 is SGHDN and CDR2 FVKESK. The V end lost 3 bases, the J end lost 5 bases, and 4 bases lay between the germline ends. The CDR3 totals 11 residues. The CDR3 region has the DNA TGTGCCAGCAGCCACTCGGAGACCCAGTACTTC. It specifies CASSHSETQYF.

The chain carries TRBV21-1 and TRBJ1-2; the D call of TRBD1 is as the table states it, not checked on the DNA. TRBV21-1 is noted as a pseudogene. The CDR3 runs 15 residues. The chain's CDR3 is CASPSTGGPSYGYTF. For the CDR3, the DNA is TGTGCCAGCCCTTCGACAGGCGGCCCTTCCTATGGCTACACCTTC.

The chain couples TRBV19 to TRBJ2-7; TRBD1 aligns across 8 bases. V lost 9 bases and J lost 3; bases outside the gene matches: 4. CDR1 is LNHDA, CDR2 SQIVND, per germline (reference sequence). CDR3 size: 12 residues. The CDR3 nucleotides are TGTGCCAGCGGACAGGGTATCTACGAGCAGTACTTC. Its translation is CASGQGIYEQYF.

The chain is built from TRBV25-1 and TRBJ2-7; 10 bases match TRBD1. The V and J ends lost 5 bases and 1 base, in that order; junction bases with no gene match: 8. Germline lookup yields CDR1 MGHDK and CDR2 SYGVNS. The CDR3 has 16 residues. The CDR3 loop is CASSPGTGAWSYEQYF. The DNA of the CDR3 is TGTGCCAGCAGTCCAGGGACAGGGGCGTGGTCCTACGAGCAGTACTTC.

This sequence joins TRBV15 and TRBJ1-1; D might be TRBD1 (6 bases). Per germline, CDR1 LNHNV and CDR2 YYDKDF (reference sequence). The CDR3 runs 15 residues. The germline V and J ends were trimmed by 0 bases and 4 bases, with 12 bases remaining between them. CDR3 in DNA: TGTGCCACCAGCAGAGATCAGGGGTTGGGCACTGAAGCTTTCTTT. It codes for CATSRDQGLGTEAFF.

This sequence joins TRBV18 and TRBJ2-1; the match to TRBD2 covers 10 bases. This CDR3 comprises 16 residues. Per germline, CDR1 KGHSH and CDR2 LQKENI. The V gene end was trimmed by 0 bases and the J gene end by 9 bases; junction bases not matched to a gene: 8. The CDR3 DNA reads TGTGCCAGCTCACCACCGAGCCTAGCGGGAGTCGGTGAGCAGTTCTTC. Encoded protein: CASSPPSLAGVGEQFF.

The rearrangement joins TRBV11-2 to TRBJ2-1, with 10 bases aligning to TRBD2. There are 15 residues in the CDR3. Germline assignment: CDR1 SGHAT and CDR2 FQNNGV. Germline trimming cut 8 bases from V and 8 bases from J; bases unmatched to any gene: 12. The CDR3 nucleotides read TGTGCCAGCGGGGGTTGGGCTAGCGGGAGTTATGAGCAGTTCTTC. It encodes CASGGWASGSYEQFF.

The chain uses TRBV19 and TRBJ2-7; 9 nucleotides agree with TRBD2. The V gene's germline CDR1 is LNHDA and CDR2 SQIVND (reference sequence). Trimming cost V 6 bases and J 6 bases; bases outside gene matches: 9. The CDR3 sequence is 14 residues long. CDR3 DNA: TGTGCCAGTAGGGCTAGCGGGGAGTTTTCCGAGCAGTACTTC. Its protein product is CASRASGEFSEQYF.

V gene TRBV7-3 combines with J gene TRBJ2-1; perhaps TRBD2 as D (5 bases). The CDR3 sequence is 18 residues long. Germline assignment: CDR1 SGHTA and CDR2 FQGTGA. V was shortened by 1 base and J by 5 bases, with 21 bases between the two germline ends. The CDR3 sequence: CASSLIFTPYLRDNEQFF. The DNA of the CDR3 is TGTGCCAGCAGCTTAATTTTTACACCCTACCTGCGGGACAATGAGCAGTTCTTC.

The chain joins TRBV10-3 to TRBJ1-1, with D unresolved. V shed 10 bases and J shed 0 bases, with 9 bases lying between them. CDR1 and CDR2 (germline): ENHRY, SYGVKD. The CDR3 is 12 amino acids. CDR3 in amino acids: CATQDMNTEAFF. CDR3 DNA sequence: TGTGCCACCCAAGACATGAACACTGAAGCTTTCTTT.

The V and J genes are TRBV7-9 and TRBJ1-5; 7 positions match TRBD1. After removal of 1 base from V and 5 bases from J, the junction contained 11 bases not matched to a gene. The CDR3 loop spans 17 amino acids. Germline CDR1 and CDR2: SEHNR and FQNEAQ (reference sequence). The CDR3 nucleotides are TGTGCCAGCAGCTTAGGACAGGGAAATGGTAGAGATCAGCCCCAGCATTTT. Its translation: CASSLGQGNGRDQPQHF.

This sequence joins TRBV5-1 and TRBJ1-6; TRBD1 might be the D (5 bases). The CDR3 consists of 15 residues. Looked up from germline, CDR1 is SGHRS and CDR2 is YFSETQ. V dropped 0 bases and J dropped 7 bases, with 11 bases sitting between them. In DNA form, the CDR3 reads TGCGCCAGCAGCTTGGCGGACACCCTAAATTCACCCCTCCACTTT. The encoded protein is CASSLADTLNSPLHF.

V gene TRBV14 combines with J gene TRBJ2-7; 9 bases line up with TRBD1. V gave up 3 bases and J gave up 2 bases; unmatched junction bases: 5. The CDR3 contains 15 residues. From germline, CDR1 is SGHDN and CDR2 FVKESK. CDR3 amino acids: CASSHPGQGTYEQYF. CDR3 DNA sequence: TGTGCCAGCAGCCATCCCGGACAGGGGACCTACGAGCAGTACTTC.